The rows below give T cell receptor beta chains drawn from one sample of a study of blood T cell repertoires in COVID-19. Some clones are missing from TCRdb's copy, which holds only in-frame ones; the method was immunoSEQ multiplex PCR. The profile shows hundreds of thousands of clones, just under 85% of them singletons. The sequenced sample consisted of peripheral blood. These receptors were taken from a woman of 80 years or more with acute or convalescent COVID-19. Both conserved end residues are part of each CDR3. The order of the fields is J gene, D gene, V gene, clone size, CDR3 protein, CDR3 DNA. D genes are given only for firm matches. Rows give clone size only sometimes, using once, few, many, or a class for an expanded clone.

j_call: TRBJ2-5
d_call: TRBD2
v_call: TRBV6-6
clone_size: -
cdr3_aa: CASSFGEGTETQYF
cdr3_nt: TGTGCCAGCAGTTTCGGGGAGGGTACGGAGACCCAGTACTTC

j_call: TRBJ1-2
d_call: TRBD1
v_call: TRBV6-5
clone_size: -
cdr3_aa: CASNLSRDRGSGYTF
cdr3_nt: TGTGCCAGCAACCTTTCCCGGGACAGGGGATCTGGCTACACCTTC

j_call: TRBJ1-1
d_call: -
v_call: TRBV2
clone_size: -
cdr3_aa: CASNPRAVKNTEAFF
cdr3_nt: TGTGCCAGCAATCCTCGCGCCGTAAAAAACACTGAAGCTTTCTTT

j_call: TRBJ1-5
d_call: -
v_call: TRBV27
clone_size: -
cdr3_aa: CASSLPFRGSNQPQHF
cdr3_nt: TGTGCCAGCAGTTTACCCTTCCGAGGGAGCAATCAGCCCCAGCATTTT

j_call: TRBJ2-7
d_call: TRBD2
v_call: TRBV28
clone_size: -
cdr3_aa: CASSLGVAGASYEQYF
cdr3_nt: TGTGCCAGCAGTTTGGGCGTAGCGGGGGCTTCCTACGAGCAGTACTTC

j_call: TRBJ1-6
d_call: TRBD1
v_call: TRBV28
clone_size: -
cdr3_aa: CASRGQGAINSPLHF
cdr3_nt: TGTGCCAGCAGGGGACAGGGGGCAATTAATTCACCCCTCCACTTT

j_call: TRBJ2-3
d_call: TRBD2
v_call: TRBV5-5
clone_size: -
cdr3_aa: CASSFRTSGSADTQYF
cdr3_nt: TGTGCCAGCAGCTTCCGGACTAGCGGGAGTGCAGATACGCAGTATTTT

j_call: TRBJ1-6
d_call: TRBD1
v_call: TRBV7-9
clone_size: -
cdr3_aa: CASSPGTGGAKLSPLHF
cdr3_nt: TGTGCCAGCAGCCCTGGGACAGGGGGCGCGAAGTTATCACCCCTCCACTTT

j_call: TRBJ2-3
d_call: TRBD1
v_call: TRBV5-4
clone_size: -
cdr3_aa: CASSLEGTETDTQYF
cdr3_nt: TGTGCCAGCAGCTTGGAAGGGACAGAGACAGATACGCAGTATTTT

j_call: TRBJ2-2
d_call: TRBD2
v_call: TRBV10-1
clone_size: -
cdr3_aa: CASSEYLGGVLNTGELFF
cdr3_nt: TGCGCCAGCAGTGAATATCTGGGGGGGGTATTGAACACCGGGGAGCTGTTTTTT

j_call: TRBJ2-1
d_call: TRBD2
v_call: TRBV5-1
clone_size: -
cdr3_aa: CASSTVAGGYEQFF
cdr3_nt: TGCGCCAGCAGCACCGTAGCGGGGGGTTATGAGCAGTTCTTC

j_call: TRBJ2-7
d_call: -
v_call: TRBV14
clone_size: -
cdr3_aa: CASSQVAGLSYEQYF
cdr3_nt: TGTGCCAGCAGCCAAGTGGCAGGGCTGTCCTACGAGCAGTACTTC

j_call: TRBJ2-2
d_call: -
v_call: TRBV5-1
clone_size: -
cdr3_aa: CASSPGERLWAGELFF
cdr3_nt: TGCGCCAGCAGCCCGGGAGAGAGACTATGGGCCGGGGAGCTGTTTTTT

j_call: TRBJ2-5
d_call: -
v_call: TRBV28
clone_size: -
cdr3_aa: CASSPRTGGGWKTQYF
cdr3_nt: TGTGCCAGCAGTCCCCGGACAGGAGGGGGATGGAAGACCCAGTACTTC

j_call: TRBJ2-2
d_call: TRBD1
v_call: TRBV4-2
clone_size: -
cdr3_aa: CASSQTEGTVGGELFF
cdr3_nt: TGTGCCAGCAGCCAGACCGAGGGGACAGTAGGCGGGGAGCTGTTTTTT

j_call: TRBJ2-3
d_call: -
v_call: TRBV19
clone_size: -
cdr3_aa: CASSTLWRTQYF
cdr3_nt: TGTGCCAGTAGCACGCTCTGGCGGACGCAGTATTTT

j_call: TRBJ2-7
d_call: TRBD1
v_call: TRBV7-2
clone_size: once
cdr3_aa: CASSLWSGGFDEQYF
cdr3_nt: TGTGCCAGCAGCTTATGGTCAGGGGGATTCGACGAGCAGTACTTC

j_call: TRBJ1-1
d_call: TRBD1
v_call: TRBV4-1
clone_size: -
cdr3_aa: CASRWGGTGASEGKHTEAFF
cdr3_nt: TGCGCCAGCAGATGGGGCGGGACAGGGGCCTCTGAGGGGAAACACACTGAAGCTTTCTTT

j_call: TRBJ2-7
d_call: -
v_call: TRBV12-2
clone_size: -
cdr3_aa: CASRFTGPRRQEIFYEQYF
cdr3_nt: TGTGCAAGTCGCTTCACTGGGCCCCGGCGACAGGAGATTTTCTACGAGCAGTACTTC

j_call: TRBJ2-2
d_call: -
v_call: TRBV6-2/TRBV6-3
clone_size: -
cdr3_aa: CASSNQGQNTGELFF
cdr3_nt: TGTGCCAGCAGTAATCAGGGCCAGAACACCGGGGAGCTGTTTTTT

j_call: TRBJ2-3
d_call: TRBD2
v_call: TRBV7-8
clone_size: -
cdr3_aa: CASSSLGLAGGSSTDTQYF
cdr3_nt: TGTGCCAGCAGCTCTCTGGGACTAGCGGGGGGCTCTAGCACAGATACGCAGTATTTT

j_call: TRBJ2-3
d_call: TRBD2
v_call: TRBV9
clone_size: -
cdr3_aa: CASSVTAGGQVDTQYF
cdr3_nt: TGTGCCAGCAGCGTAACGGCGGGGGGGCAGGTAGATACGCAGTATTTT

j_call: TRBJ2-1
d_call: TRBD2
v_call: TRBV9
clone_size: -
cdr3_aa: CASSGTSGGVGNEQFF
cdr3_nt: TGTGCCAGCAGCGGGACTAGCGGGGGGGTTGGCAATGAGCAGTTCTTC

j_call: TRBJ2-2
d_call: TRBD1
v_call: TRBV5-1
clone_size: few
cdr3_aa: CASSSPQGANTGELFF
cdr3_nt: TGCGCCAGCAGCTCGCCACAGGGGGCGAACACCGGGGAGCTGTTTTTT

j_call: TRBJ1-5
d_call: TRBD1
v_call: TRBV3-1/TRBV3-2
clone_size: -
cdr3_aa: CASSQAPGQGRPQHF
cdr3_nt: TGTGCCAGCAGCCAAGCGCCGGGACAGGGGAGGCCCCAGCATTTT

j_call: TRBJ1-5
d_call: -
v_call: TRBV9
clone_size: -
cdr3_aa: CASSVARRGGDQPQHF
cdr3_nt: TGTGCCAGCAGCGTAGCACGTAGAGGGGGAGACCAGCCCCAGCATTTT

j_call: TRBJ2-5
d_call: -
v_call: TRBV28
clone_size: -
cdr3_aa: CASQSGKETQYF
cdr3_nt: TGTGCCAGCCAGTCAGGGAAAGAGACCCAGTACTTC

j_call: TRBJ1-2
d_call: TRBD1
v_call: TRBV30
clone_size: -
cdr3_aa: CAWNRQGTNYGYTF
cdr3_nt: TGTGCCTGGAACCGACAGGGGACTAACTATGGCTACACCTTC

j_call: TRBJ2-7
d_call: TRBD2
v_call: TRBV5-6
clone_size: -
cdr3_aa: CASSLMASGGYEQYF
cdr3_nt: TGTGCCAGCAGCTTGATGGCTAGCGGGGGGTACGAGCAGTACTTC

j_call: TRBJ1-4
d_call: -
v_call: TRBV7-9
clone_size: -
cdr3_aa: CASSYAGGRDEKLFF
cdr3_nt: TGTGCCAGCAGCTATGCGGGGGGTAGGGATGAAAAACTGTTTTTT

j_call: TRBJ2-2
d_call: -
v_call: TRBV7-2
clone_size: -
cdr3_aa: CASSVGWWGGRSGELFF
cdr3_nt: TGTGCCAGCAGCGTGGGTTGGTGGGGGGGCCGATCCGGGGAGCTGTTTTTT

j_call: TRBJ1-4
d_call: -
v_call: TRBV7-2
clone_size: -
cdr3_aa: CASQSPTNEKLFF
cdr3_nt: TGTGCCAGCCAGTCCCCAACTAATGAAAAACTGTTTTTT

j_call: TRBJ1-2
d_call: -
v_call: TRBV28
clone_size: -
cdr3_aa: CASSPPGERYGYTF
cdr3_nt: TGTGCCAGCAGCCCTCCCGGGGAACGGTATGGCTACACCTTC

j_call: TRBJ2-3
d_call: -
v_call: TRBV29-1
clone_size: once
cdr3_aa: CSVDRTDTQYF
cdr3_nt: TGCAGCGTTGACCGGACAGATACGCAGTATTTT

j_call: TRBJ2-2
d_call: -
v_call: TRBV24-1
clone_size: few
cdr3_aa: CATSDLQGRVGTGELFF
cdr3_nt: TGTGCCACCAGTGATTTGCAAGGCAGGGTAGGGACCGGGGAGCTGTTTTTT

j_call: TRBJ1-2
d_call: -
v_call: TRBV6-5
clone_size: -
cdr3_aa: CASANRGGGYTF
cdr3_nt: TGTGCCAGCGCCAATCGGGGAGGAGGCTACACCTTC

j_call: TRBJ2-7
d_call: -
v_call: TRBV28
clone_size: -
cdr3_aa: CASSSSRSRGAYEQYF
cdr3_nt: TGTGCCAGCAGTTCAAGCCGGAGCCGGGGTGCCTACGAGCAGTACTTC

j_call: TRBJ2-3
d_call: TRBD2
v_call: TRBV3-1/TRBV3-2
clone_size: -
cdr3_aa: CASSGWGGDTQYF
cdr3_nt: TGTGCCAGCTCGGGATGGGGGGGAGATACGCAGTATTTT

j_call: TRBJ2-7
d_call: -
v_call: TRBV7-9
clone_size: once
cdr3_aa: CASSSNVQEQYF
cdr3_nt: TGTGCCAGCAGCTCTAACGTCCAAGAGCAGTACTTC

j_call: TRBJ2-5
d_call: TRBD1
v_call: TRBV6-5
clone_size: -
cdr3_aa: CASSKGQLYQETQYF
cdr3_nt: TGTGCCAGCAGCAAGGGACAGCTGTACCAAGAGACCCAGTACTTC

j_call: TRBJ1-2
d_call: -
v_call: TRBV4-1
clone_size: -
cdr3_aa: CASSQARDSPMGYTF
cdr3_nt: TGCGCCAGCAGCCAAGCGCGGGACTCACCTATGGGCTACACCTTC

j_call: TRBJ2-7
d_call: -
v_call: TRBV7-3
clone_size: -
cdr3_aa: CASSLGLNYEQYF
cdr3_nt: TGTGCCAGCAGCTTGGGACTGAATTACGAGCAGTACTTC

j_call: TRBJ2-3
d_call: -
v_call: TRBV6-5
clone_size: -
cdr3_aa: CASSYLDGMGTDTQYF
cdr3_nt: TGTGCCAGCAGTTACTTGGACGGGATGGGCACAGATACGCAGTATTTT

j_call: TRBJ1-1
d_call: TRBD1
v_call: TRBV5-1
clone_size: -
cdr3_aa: CASSTDRRTEAFF
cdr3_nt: TGCGCCAGCAGCACGGACAGGCGGACTGAAGCTTTCTTT

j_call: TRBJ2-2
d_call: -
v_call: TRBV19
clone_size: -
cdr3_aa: CASSIGLAVGELFF
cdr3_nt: TGTGCCAGTAGTATCGGACTGGCTGTCGGGGAGCTGTTTTTT

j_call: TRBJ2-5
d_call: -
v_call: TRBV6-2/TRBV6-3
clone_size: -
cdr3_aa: CASSFQTGTLESRETQYF
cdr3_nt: TGTGCCAGCAGTTTCCAAACCGGGACTTTGGAGAGTAGGGAGACCCAGTACTTC

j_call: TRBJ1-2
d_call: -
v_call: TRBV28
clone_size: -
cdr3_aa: CASSSRVQSSGYTF
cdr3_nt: TGTGCCAGCAGTTCCAGGGTACAATCTAGTGGCTACACCTTC

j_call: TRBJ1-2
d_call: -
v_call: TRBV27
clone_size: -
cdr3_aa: CASRLGQSYTF
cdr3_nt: TGTGCCAGCAGGCTAGGACAGAGCTACACCTTC

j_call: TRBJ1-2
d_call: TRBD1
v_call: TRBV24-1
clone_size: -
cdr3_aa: CATSDPGTDGYTF
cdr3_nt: TGTGCCACCAGTGATCCCGGGACAGATGGCTACACCTTC

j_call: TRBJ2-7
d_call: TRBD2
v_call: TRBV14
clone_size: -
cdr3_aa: CASSQDWLAGAGEQYF
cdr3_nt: TGTGCCAGCAGCCAAGATTGGCTAGCGGGAGCGGGAGAGCAGTACTTC

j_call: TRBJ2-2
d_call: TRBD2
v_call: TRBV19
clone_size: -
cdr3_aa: CASSIESGRGTGELFF
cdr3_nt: TGTGCCAGTAGTATAGAGAGCGGGAGAGGCACCGGGGAGCTGTTTTTT

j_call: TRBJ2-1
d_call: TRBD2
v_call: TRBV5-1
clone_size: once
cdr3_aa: CASSKTSGGQYNEQFF
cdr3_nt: TGCGCCAGCAGCAAGACTAGCGGGGGCCAGTACAATGAGCAGTTCTTC

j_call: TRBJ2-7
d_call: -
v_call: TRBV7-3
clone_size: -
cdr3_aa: CASSLNWGGDYEQYF
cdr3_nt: TGTGCCAGCAGCTTAAATTGGGGCGGGGATTACGAGCAGTACTTC

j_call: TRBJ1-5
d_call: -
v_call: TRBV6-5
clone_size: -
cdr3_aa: CASRLTGNQPQHF
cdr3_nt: TGTGCCAGCAGGCTTACAGGGAATCAGCCCCAGCATTTT

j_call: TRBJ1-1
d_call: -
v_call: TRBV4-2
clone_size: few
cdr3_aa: CASSQVRENTEAFF
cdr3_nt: TGTGCCAGCAGCCAAGTACGGGAGAACACTGAAGCTTTCTTT

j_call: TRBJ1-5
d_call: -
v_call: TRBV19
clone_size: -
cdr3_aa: CASSPQFIRPQHF
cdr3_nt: TGTGCCAGTAGTCCGCAGTTCATTCGGCCCCAGCATTTT

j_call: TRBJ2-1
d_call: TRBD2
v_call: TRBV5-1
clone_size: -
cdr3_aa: CASRERGGYNEQFF
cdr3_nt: TGCGCCAGCAGAGAGCGGGGGGGCTACAATGAGCAGTTCTTC

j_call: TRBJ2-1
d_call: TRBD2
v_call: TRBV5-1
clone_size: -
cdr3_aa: CASRSSGSSYNEQFF
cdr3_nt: TGCGCCAGCAGGTCTAGCGGGAGTAGCTACAATGAGCAGTTCTTC